These 11 T cell receptor beta chains originate from one sample sequenced in a study of blood T cell repertoires in COVID-19. The table came from immunoSEQ multiplex PCR; TCRdb's copy has only in-frame clones and leaves some out. This table holds more than 300,000 clones, around nine tenths found once. The sample was PBMCs or T cells enriched from blood (not recorded which). The receptors were gathered from a woman between 18 and 29 years old who had recovered from COVID-19.

This rearrangement joins TRBV30 to TRBJ2-7, with a weak D call TRBD1 (6 bases). CDR1 and CDR2 from the germline V gene are GTSNPN and SVGIG (reference sequence). The ends were cut back, 4 bases at V and 1 base at J, with 11 bases in the middle. The CDR3 loop spans 13 amino acids. The CDR3: CAWMRQASYEQYF. For the CDR3, the DNA is TGTGCCTGGATGAGACAGGCGTCCTACGAGCAGTACTTC.

The table lists this clone with a count of one. The chain employs TRBV19 and TRBJ1-1; 9 bases line up with TRBD1. V lost 5 bases to trimming and J lost 3 bases; unmatched junction nucleotides: 4. The CDR3 sequence is 14 residues long. In germline, CDR1 is LNHDA, CDR2 SQIVND (reference sequence). The CDR3 protein is CASSSGTGYTEAFF. Written as DNA, the CDR3 is TGTGCCAGTAGTTCCGGGACAGGGTACACTGAAGCTTTCTTT.

The chain links TRBV6-4 to TRBJ1-2; D is undetermined. This CDR3 is 11 amino acids long. V was clipped by 2 bases and J by 8 bases, with 6 bases between them. The germline gives CDR1 MRHNA, CDR2 SNTAGT. The CDR3 coding sequence is TGTGCCAGCAGTGACACGGGGGGCTACACCTTC. Protein product: CASSDTGGYTF.

The rearrangement links TRBV2 to TRBJ1-4; the match to TRBD1 covers 7 bases. Germline V gene data show CDR1 as SNHLY and CDR2 as FYNNEI. V lost 4 bases, J lost 8 bases, and 7 bases stayed unmatched. The CDR3 is 14 residues long. This CDR3 reads CASSAEGAREKLFF. The CDR3 DNA reads as TGTGCCAGCAGTGCTGAGGGGGCGAGGGAAAAACTGTTTTTT.

The genes are TRBV3-1 (or the pseudogene TRBV3-2) and TRBJ2-7, with a weak D call TRBD2 (5 bases). V lost 3 bases and J 0 bases, leaving 9 bases between the germline ends. Germline CDR1 is LGHDT and CDR2 is YNNKEL (reference sequence). CDR3 size: 14 residues. Written as DNA, the CDR3 is TGTGCCAGCAGCCATAAGGAGGACTCCTACGAGCAGTACTTC. The encoded protein is CASSHKEDSYEQYF.

This rearrangement joins TRBV4-3 to TRBJ1-1; D is uncertain. The CDR3 sequence is 14 residues long. Germline CDR1 is LGHNA and CDR2 is YSLEER. The V gene lost 0 bases and the J gene lost 5 bases, with 10 bases spanning the gap. This chain's CDR3 is CASSQESGWTEAFF. CDR3 bases: TGCGCCAGCAGCCAAGAATCCGGGTGGACTGAAGCTTTCTTT.

The chain uses TRBV4-3 and TRBJ1-1, with TRBD1 matching 10 bases. The CDR3 loop spans 14 amino acids. Looked up from germline, CDR1 is LGHNA and CDR2 is YSLEER. The V gene end was trimmed by 3 bases and the J gene end by 4 bases; junction bases not matched to a gene: 2. The CDR3 bases are TGCGCCAGCAGCCAGACAGGGGGCGGCACTGAAGCTTTCTTT. It is translated as CASSQTGGGTEAFF.

The V gene is TRBV5-1, the J gene TRBJ1-3, with D perhaps matching TRBD1 (6 bases). The CDR3 runs to 16 residues. V lost 0 bases and J 1 base, leaving 11 bases between the germline ends. CDR1 SGHRS and CDR2 YFSETQ come from the germline V gene. The CDR3 bases are TGCGCCAGCAGCTTGGCGGGGGGCCCGTCTGGAAACACCATATATTTT. The encoded protein is CASSLAGGPSGNTIYF.

The rearrangement uses TRBV5-6 and TRBJ1-4; D unclear. The germline V and J ends were trimmed by 0 bases and 7 bases, with 7 bases remaining between them. The CDR3 covers 13 residues. Germline V gene sequence: CDR1 SGHDT, CDR2 YYEEEE. The CDR3 loop reads CASSLVASEKLFF. CDR3 nucleotide sequence: TGTGCCAGCAGCTTGGTGGCTAGTGAAAAACTGTTTTTT.

Turning to this clone: One end of the junction varies from germline; a read error may be responsible. The rearrangement uses TRBV5-1 and TRBJ2-7, with 11 bases lining up with TRBD1. The CDR3 spans 14 residues. Germline V gene sequence: CDR1 SGHRS, CDR2 YFSETQ. CDR3 DNA sequence: TGCGCCAGCACCTTGGGACAGGGGGCCTACGAGCAGTACTTC. Encoded protein: CASTLGQGAYEQYF.

The gene calls are TRBV3-1 (or the pseudogene TRBV3-2) and TRBJ2-1, with 9 bases fitting TRBD2. In germline, CDR1 is LGHDT, CDR2 YNNKEL (reference sequence). The CDR3 is 16 amino acids. V was pared by 4 bases and J by 4 bases, with 8 bases of the junction left unmatched. The DNA for the CDR3 is TGTGCCAGCAGCCTATCCGCGGGGGGGATTTACAATGAGCAGTTCTTC. Its translation: CASSLSAGGIYNEQFF.